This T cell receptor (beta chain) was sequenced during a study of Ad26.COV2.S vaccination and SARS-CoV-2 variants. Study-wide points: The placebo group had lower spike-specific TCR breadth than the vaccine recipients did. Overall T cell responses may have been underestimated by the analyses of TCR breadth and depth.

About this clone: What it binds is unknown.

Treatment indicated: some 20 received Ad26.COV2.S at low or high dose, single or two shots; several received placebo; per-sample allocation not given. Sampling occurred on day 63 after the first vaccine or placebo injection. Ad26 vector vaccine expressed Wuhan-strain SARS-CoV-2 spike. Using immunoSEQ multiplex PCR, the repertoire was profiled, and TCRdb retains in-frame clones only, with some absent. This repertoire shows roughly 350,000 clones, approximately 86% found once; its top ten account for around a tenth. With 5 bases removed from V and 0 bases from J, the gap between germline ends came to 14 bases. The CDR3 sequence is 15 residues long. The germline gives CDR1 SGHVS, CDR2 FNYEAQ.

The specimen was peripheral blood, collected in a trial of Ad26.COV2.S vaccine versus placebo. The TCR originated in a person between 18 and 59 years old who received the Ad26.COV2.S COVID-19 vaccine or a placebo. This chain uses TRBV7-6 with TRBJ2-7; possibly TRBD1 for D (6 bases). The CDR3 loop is CASSVTGFGSYEQYF. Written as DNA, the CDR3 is TGTGCCAGCAGCGTCACAGGGTTCGGCTCCTACGAGCAGTACTTC.